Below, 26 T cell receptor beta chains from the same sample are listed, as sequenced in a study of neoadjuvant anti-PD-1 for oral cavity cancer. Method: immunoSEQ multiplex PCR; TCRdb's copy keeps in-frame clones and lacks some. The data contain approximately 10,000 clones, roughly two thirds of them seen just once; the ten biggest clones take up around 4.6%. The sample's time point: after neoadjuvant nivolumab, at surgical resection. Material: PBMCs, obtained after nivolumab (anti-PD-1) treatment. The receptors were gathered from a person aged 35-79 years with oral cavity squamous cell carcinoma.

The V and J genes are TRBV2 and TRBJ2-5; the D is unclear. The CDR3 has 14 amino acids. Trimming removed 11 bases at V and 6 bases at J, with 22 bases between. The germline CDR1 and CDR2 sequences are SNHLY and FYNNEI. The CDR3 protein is CASQTGPSEKTQYF. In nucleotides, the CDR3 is TGTGCCTCCCAGACCGGGCCCTCAGAAAAGACCCAGTACTTC.

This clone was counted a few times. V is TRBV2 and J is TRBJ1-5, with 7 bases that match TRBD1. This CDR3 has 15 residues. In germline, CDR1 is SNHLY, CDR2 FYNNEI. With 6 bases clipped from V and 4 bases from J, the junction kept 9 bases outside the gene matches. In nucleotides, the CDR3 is TGTGCCAGCAGGGCCCCAGAGGGGGCTAATCAGCCCCAGCATTTT. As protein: CASRAPEGANQPQHF.

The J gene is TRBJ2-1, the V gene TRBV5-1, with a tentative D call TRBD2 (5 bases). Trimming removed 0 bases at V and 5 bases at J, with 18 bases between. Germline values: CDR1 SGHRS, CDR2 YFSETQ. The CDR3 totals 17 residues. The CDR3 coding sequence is TGCGCCAGCAGCTTGGCCCGGAGCCCCGAGGGAGACAATGAGCAGTTCTTC. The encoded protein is CASSLARSPEGDNEQFF.

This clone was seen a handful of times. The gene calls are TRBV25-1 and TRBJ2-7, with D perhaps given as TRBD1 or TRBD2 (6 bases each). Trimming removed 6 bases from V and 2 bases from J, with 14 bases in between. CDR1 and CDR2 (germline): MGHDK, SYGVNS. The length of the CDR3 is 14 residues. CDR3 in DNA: TGTGCCAGCAGGGGAGGACAGACGCCCTACGAGCAGTACTTC. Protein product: CASRGGQTPYEQYF.

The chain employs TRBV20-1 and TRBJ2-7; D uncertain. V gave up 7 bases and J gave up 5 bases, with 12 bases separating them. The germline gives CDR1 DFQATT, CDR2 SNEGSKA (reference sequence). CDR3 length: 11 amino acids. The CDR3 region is CSGAIVNEQYF. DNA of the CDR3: TGCAGTGGCGCGATAGTGAACGAGCAGTACTTC.

The DNA for the CDR3 is TGTGCCAGCAGCACCCGACAGGGCTACTACGAGCAGTACTTC. Its protein is CASSTRQGYYEQYF. The chain links TRBV7-2 to TRBJ2-7; 7 nucleotides line up with TRBD1. Germline CDR1 SGHTA, CDR2 FQGNSA. The V gene end was trimmed by 5 bases and the J gene end by 3 bases; junction bases not matched to a gene: 7. The CDR3 totals 14 residues. Using reference TRBV7-2 and TRBJ2-7 for the parts outside the CDR3, the full variable domain is GAGVSQSPSNKVTEKGKDVELRCDPISGHTALYWYRQSLGQGLEFLIYFQGNSAPDKSGLPSDRFSAERTGGSVSTLTIQRTQQEDSAVYLCASSTRQGYYEQYFGPGTRLTVT.

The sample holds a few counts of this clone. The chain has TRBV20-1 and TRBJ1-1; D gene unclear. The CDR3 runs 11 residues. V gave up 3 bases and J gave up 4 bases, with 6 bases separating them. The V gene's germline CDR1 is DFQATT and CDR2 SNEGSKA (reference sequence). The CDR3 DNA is TGCAGTGCTAGTGCGATCACTGAAGCTTTCTTT. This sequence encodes CSASAITEAFF.

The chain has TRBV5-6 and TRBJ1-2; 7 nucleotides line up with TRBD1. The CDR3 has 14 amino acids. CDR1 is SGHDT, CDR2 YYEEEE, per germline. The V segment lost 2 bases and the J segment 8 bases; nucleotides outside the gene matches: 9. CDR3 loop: CASSLLHRGEGYTF. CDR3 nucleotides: TGTGCCAGCAGCTTACTCCACAGGGGAGAAGGCTACACCTTC.

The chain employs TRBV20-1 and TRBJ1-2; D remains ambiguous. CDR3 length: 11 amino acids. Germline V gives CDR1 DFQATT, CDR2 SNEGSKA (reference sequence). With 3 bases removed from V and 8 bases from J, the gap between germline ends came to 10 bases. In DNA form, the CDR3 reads TGCAGTGCTAGGGGCGGGGTAGGCTACACCTTC. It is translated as CSARGGVGYTF.

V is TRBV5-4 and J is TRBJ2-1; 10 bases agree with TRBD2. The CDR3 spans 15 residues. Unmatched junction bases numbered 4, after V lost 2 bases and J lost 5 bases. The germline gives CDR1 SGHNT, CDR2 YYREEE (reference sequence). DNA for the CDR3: TGTGCCAGCAGCTTACAACTAGCGGGGAACAATGAGCAGTTCTTC. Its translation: CASSLQLAGNNEQFF.

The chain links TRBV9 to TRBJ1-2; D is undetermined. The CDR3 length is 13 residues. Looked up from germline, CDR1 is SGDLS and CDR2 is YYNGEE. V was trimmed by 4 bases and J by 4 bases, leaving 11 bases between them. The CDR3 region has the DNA TGTGCCAGCAGCCCCGGGCTTACCTATGGCTACACCTTC. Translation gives CASSPGLTYGYTF.

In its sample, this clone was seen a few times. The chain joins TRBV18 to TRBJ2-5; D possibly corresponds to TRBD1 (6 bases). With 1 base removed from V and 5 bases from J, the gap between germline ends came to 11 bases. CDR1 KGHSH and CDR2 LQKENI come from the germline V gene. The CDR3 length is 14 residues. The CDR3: CASSPQGEGETQYF. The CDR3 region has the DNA TGTGCCAGCTCACCACAGGGGGAAGGTGAGACCCAGTACTTC.

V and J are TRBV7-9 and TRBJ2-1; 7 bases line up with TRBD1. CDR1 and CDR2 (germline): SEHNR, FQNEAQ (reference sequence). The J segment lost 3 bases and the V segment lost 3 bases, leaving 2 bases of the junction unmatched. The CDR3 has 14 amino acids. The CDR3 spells CASSFRQGYNEQFF. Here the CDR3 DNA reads TGTGCCAGCAGCTTTAGACAGGGCTACAATGAGCAGTTCTTC.

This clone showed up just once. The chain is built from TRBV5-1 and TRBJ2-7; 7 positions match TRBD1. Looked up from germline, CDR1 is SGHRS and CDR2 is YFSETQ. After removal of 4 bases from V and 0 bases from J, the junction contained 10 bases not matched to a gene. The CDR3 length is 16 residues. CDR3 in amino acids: CASSPGTATYSYEQYF. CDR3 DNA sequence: TGCGCCAGCAGCCCAGGGACAGCGACTTACTCCTACGAGCAGTACTTC.

In DNA form, the CDR3 reads TGTGCCAGCAGCTTATGGGGAGGGATGGCCTATGGCTACACCTTC. This sequence encodes CASSLWGGMAYGYTF. The rearrangement joins TRBV13 to TRBJ1-2; D not certain. Germline CDR1 is PRHDT and CDR2 is FYEKMQ (reference sequence). The CDR3 sequence is 15 residues long. Trimming took off 2 bases at V and 4 bases at J, with 14 bases between the two ends.

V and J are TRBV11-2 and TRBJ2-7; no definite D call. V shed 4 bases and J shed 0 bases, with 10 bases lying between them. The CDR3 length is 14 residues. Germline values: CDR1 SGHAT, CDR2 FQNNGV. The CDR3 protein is CASSSGWSSYEQYF. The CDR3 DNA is TGTGCCAGCAGCTCCGGTTGGAGCTCCTACGAGCAGTACTTC.

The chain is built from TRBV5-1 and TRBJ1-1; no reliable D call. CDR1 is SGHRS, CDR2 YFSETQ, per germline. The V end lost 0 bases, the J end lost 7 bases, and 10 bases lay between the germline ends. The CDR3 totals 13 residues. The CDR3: CASSLEKASEAFF. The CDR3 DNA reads TGCGCCAGCAGCTTGGAGAAGGCGAGTGAAGCTTTCTTT. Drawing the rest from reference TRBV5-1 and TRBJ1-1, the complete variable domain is KAGVTQTPRYLIKTRGQQVTLSCSPISGHRSVSWYQQTPGQGLQFLFEYFSETQRNKGNFPGRFSGRQFSNSRSEMNVSTLELGDSALYLCASSLEKASEAFFGQGTRLTVV.

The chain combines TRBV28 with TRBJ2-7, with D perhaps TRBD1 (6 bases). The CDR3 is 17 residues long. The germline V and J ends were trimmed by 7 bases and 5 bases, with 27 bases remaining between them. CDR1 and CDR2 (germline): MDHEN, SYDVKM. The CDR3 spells CASIVSGAAPFWDEQYF. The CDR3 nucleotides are TGTGCCAGCATCGTTTCAGGGGCCGCGCCTTTCTGGGACGAGCAGTACTTC. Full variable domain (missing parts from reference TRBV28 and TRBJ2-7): DVKVTQSSRYLVKRTGEKVFLECVQDMDHENMFWYRQDPGLGLRLIYFSYDVKMKEKGDIPEGYSVSREKKERFSLILESASTNQTSMYLCASIVSGAAPFWDEQYFGPGTRLTVT.

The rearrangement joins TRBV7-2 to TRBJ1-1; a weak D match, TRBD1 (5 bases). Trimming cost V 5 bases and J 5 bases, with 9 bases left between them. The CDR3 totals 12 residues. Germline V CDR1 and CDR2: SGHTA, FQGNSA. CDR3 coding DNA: TGTGCCAGCAGCCTGGGACGAACTGAAGCTTTCTTT. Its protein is CASSLGRTEAFF. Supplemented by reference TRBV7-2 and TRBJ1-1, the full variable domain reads GAGVSQSPSNKVTEKGKDVELRCDPISGHTALYWYRQSLGQGLEFLIYFQGNSAPDKSGLPSDRFSAERTGGSVSTLTIQRTQQEDSAVYLCASSLGRTEAFFGQGTRLTVV.

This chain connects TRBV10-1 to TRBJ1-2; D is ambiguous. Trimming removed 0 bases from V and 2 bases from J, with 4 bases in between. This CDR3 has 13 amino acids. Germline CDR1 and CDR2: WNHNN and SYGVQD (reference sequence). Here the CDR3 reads CASSESKNYGYTF. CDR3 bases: TGCGCCAGCAGTGAGTCAAAAAACTATGGCTACACCTTC.

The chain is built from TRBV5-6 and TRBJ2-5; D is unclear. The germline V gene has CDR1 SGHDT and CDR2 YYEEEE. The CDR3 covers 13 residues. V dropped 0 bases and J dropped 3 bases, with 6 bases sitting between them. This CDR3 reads CASSLGFKETQYF. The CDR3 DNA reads TGTGCCAGCAGCTTGGGATTCAAAGAGACCCAGTACTTC.

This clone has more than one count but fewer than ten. The CDR3 here is CASSPGAGSLYEQYF. Here the CDR3 DNA reads TGTGCCAGCAGCCCCGGAGCAGGGAGCCTATACGAGCAGTACTTC. The chain links TRBV9 to TRBJ2-7; D is perhaps TRBD1 or TRBD2 (5 bases each). Trimming removed 4 bases at V and 4 bases at J, with 18 bases between. Germline CDR1 reads SGDLS; CDR2 reads YYNGEE. The CDR3 consists of 15 residues.

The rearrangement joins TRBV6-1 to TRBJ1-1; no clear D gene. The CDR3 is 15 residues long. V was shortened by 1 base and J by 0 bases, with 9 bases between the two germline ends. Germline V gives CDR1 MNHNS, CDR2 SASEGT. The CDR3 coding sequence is TGTGCCAGCAGTGAAGACAACAGACTGAACACTGAAGCTTTCTTT. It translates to CASSEDNRLNTEAFF.

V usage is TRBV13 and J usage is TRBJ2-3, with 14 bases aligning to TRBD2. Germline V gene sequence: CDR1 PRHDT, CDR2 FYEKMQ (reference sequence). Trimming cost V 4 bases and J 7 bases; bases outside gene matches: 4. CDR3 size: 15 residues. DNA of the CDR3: TGTGCCAGCAGCTCAAGACTAGCGGGAGGGCATACGCAGTATTTT. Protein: CASSSRLAGGHTQYF.

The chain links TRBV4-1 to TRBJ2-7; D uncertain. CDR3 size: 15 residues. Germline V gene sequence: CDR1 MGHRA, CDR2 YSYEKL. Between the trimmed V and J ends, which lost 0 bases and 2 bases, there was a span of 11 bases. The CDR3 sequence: CASSQDWPSPYEQYF. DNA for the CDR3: TGCGCCAGCAGCCAAGATTGGCCCAGCCCCTACGAGCAGTACTTC.

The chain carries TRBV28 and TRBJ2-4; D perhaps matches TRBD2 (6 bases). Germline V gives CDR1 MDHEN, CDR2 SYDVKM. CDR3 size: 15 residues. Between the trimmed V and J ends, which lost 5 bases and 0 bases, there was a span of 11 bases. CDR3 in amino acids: CASSGTELAKNIQYF. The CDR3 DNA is TGTGCCAGCAGTGGGACTGAACTAGCCAAAAACATTCAGTACTTC.